The rows below give T cell receptor beta chains drawn from one sample of a study of OX40 agonist ivuxolimab in advanced cancers. The data were produced by immunoSEQ multiplex PCR, yet TCRdb's version contains in-frame clones alone and is incomplete. Altogether about 130,000 clones are present, approximately 94% being singletons, with the ten largest covering roughly 1%. The sample was CD4+ or CD8+ T cells sorted from blood, taken in a trial of the OX40 agonist ivuxolimab. The receptors stem from an adult with an advanced solid tumor such as melanoma, head and neck, liver or kidney cancer. Both conserved end residues are part of each CDR3. Fields, in order: CDR3 DNA, CDR3 protein, D gene, V gene, clone size, J gene. D genes are given only for firm matches. The size entry is marked missing in some rows and otherwise reads once, few, many or a size class.

CDR3nt: TGCGCCAGCAGCCGAAGCAGGGTACCCACAGATACGCAGTATTTT
CDR3aa: CASSRSRVPTDTQYF
d_gene: -
v_gene: TRBV4-3
abundance: -
j_gene: TRBJ2-3

CDR3nt: TGCAGCGCGAACAGGGGGCTAGATGAAAAACTGTTTTTT
CDR3aa: CSANRGLDEKLFF
d_gene: TRBD1
v_gene: TRBV29-1
abundance: -
j_gene: TRBJ1-4

CDR3nt: TGCGCCAGCAGCCTTGGACAGGAAGAGACCCAGTACTTC
CDR3aa: CASSLGQEETQYF
d_gene: TRBD1
v_gene: TRBV5-1
abundance: -
j_gene: TRBJ2-5

CDR3nt: TGTGCCAGCAGCTTAGAGGGGACACAATCCTACGAGCAGTACTTC
CDR3aa: CASSLEGTQSYEQYF
d_gene: -
v_gene: TRBV7-2
abundance: -
j_gene: TRBJ2-7

CDR3nt: TGTGCCGTTCGGGCTCCCTACGAGCAGTACTTC
CDR3aa: CAVRAPYEQYF
d_gene: -
v_gene: TRBV6-1
abundance: -
j_gene: TRBJ2-7

CDR3nt: TGTGCCAGCAGCTTAGCGCCCCCTAACAGGGATTTAAACTATGGCTACACCTTC
CDR3aa: CASSLAPPNRDLNYGYTF
d_gene: -
v_gene: TRBV7-8
abundance: once
j_gene: TRBJ1-2

CDR3nt: TGTGCCAGCAGCTTGGCGGGGGCCCAGAAAGAGACCCAGTACTTC
CDR3aa: CASSLAGAQKETQYF
d_gene: -
v_gene: TRBV5-4
abundance: -
j_gene: TRBJ2-5

CDR3nt: TGCGCCAGCAGCCAAGATCCCCGGGGGGACACCGGGGAGCTGTTTTTT
CDR3aa: CASSQDPRGDTGELFF
d_gene: TRBD2
v_gene: TRBV4-3
abundance: few
j_gene: TRBJ2-2

CDR3nt: TGTGCCAGCAGTGTTACCAGGGGTACAGATACGCAGTATTTT
CDR3aa: CASSVTRGTDTQYF
d_gene: -
v_gene: TRBV6-1
abundance: -
j_gene: TRBJ2-3

CDR3nt: TGTGCCATCAGTGTCCTTCATGTCGGGACAGGTGATGGAAACACCATATATTTT
CDR3aa: CAISVLHVGTGDGNTIYF
d_gene: TRBD1
v_gene: TRBV10-3
abundance: -
j_gene: TRBJ1-3

CDR3nt: TGTGCCAGCAGTTCCCGACAGGCCCTTGTCTATGGCTACACCTTC
CDR3aa: CASSSRQALVYGYTF
d_gene: -
v_gene: TRBV28
abundance: -
j_gene: TRBJ1-2

CDR3nt: TGTGCTAGTGGTTTGGTAATGGTTGGACAGGGGGGTCTTGGGGCCAACGTCCTGACTTTC
CDR3aa: CASGLVMVGQGGLGANVLTF
d_gene: TRBD1
v_gene: TRBV12-5
abundance: -
j_gene: TRBJ2-6

CDR3nt: TGCGCCAGCAGCGGAGCGGGGCTGGAAGAGACCCAGTACTTC
CDR3aa: CASSGAGLEETQYF
d_gene: TRBD2
v_gene: TRBV5-1
abundance: once
j_gene: TRBJ2-5

CDR3nt: TGTGCCAGTAGTATAGCAGGCTCGAGCTCCTACGAGCAGTACTTC
CDR3aa: CASSIAGSSSYEQYF
d_gene: -
v_gene: TRBV19
abundance: -
j_gene: TRBJ2-7

CDR3nt: TGTGCCAGCTCCACAGGTTTTAATCAGCCCCAGCATTTT
CDR3aa: CASSTGFNQPQHF
d_gene: -
v_gene: TRBV6-1
abundance: -
j_gene: TRBJ1-5

CDR3nt: TGTGCCTGGAGTGTGTGGGAGAGCTCCTACAATGAGCAGTTCTTC
CDR3aa: CAWSVWESSYNEQFF
d_gene: -
v_gene: TRBV30
abundance: -
j_gene: TRBJ2-1

CDR3nt: TGCGCCAGCAGCGGGGGGACACCTCTCTTGTCCCAGTACTTC
CDR3aa: CASSGGTPLLSQYF
d_gene: -
v_gene: TRBV5-1
abundance: once
j_gene: TRBJ2-5

CDR3nt: TGTGCCAGCAGCTGGGGGGGGATCTACGAGCAGTACTTC
CDR3aa: CASSWGGIYEQYF
d_gene: TRBD2
v_gene: TRBV6-1
abundance: once
j_gene: TRBJ2-7

CDR3nt: TGTGCCAGCAGCTTGTGGGCAGGGTCTTACTATGGCTACACCTTC
CDR3aa: CASSLWAGSYYGYTF
d_gene: -
v_gene: TRBV5-6
abundance: -
j_gene: TRBJ1-2

CDR3nt: TGTGCCAGTAATGGAGGGCAGGGGTGGAACTATGGCTACACCTTC
CDR3aa: CASNGGQGWNYGYTF
d_gene: -
v_gene: TRBV19
abundance: -
j_gene: TRBJ1-2

CDR3nt: TGTGCCAGCAGTTTTGGGCAGGAATACGAGCAGTACTTC
CDR3aa: CASSFGQEYEQYF
d_gene: -
v_gene: TRBV28
abundance: -
j_gene: TRBJ2-7

CDR3nt: TGTGCCAGCTCACCACCCCTGGGGGGGCAGTACCAAGAGACCCAGTACTTC
CDR3aa: CASSPPLGGQYQETQYF
d_gene: -
v_gene: TRBV18
abundance: -
j_gene: TRBJ2-5

CDR3nt: TGTGCCAGCAGTTACTCCGGGCGGGGCGGCACAGATACGCAGTATTTT
CDR3aa: CASSYSGRGGTDTQYF
d_gene: -
v_gene: TRBV6-7
abundance: -
j_gene: TRBJ2-3

CDR3nt: TGTGCCAGCAGAGGTCATACGCAGTATTTT
CDR3aa: CASRGHTQYF
d_gene: -
v_gene: TRBV27
abundance: -
j_gene: TRBJ2-3

CDR3nt: TGTGCCAGCAGCTCGGGACAGGGGTCCTACGAGCAGTACTTC
CDR3aa: CASSSGQGSYEQYF
d_gene: TRBD1
v_gene: TRBV5-6
abundance: -
j_gene: TRBJ2-7

CDR3nt: TGTGCCAGCAGCTTGTACAGCCATCAAGAGACCCAGTACTTC
CDR3aa: CASSLYSHQETQYF
d_gene: -
v_gene: TRBV5-3
abundance: -
j_gene: TRBJ2-5

CDR3nt: TGTGCCTGGAAGGGGGAGTTGCTTAATGAAAAACTGTTTTTT
CDR3aa: CAWKGELLNEKLFF
d_gene: -
v_gene: TRBV30
abundance: once
j_gene: TRBJ1-4

CDR3nt: TGTGCCAGCAGTGCGAGGTCAGCCTACGAGCAGTACTTC
CDR3aa: CASSARSAYEQYF
d_gene: -
v_gene: TRBV2
abundance: -
j_gene: TRBJ2-7

CDR3nt: TGTGCCAGCAGTTACAGTAGCGGGAGTGGCTACGAGCAGTACTTC
CDR3aa: CASSYSSGSGYEQYF
d_gene: TRBD2
v_gene: TRBV6-5
abundance: once
j_gene: TRBJ2-7

CDR3nt: TGCGCCAGCAGCCAAGATCCGAGGGGTGATACGCAGTATTTT
CDR3aa: CASSQDPRGDTQYF
d_gene: -
v_gene: TRBV4-3
abundance: once
j_gene: TRBJ2-3

CDR3nt: TGTGCCAGCAGCTTAGCGGCAGGTCCGAACACTGAAGCTTTCTTT
CDR3aa: CASSLAAGPNTEAFF
d_gene: -
v_gene: TRBV7-9
abundance: -
j_gene: TRBJ1-1

CDR3nt: TGTGCCAGTAGTGTCCGGACAGGGGGCTACGAGCAGTACTTC
CDR3aa: CASSVRTGGYEQYF
d_gene: TRBD1
v_gene: TRBV19
abundance: -
j_gene: TRBJ2-7

CDR3nt: TGTGCCAGCATTCCCAGGGGACTAAGGGAAAAACTGTTTTTT
CDR3aa: CASIPRGLREKLFF
d_gene: -
v_gene: TRBV27
abundance: -
j_gene: TRBJ1-4

CDR3nt: TGTGCCAGCAGTTTATTAGGGAGGGTACGGAACACTGAAGCTTTCTTT
CDR3aa: CASSLLGRVRNTEAFF
d_gene: -
v_gene: TRBV28
abundance: -
j_gene: TRBJ1-1

CDR3nt: TGTGCCAGCACCCTCATTGCGTGGACTGAAGCTTTCTTT
CDR3aa: CASTLIAWTEAFF
d_gene: -
v_gene: TRBV7-2
abundance: once
j_gene: TRBJ1-1

CDR3nt: TGTGCCAGTGAGCAGGGAAATCAGCCCCAGCATTTT
CDR3aa: CASEQGNQPQHF
d_gene: -
v_gene: TRBV19
abundance: -
j_gene: TRBJ1-5

CDR3nt: TGTGCCAGCAGCCCGAACAGGTCGGGTGAAAAACTGTTTTTT
CDR3aa: CASSPNRSGEKLFF
d_gene: -
v_gene: TRBV6-1
abundance: -
j_gene: TRBJ1-4

CDR3nt: TGTGCCAGCAGCCCTACAGGGTCGGGTCAGCCCCAGCATTTT
CDR3aa: CASSPTGSGQPQHF
d_gene: -
v_gene: TRBV7-2
abundance: -
j_gene: TRBJ1-5

CDR3nt: TGCGCCAGCAGCTTAAGGGACAGAATCACGCAGTATTTT
CDR3aa: CASSLRDRITQYF
d_gene: TRBD1
v_gene: TRBV5-1
abundance: -
j_gene: TRBJ2-3

CDR3nt: TGTGCCAGCAGTGACCAAGAAAATTCACCCCTCCACTTT
CDR3aa: CASSDQENSPLHF
d_gene: -
v_gene: TRBV6-4
abundance: once
j_gene: TRBJ1-6